Listed below are T cell receptor beta chains from one sample, sequenced in a study of cytomegalovirus exposure and HLA in healthy donors. The assay was immunoSEQ multiplex PCR, and TCRdb's table has in-frame clones only and misses some. Of approximately 280,000 clones in the sample, roughly 90% are singletons; the top ten hold around 2.1%. The sample comprised PBMCs. The receptors were sampled from a woman aged 18-35 years in good health and CMV-seronegative. The CDR3 runs from the conserved cysteine through the conserved F or W. The order of the fields is D gene, V gene, clone size, J gene, CDR3 protein, CDR3 DNA. The D gene is left open where the match is weak. Expanded clones are given a class, and other clones once, few, many or no size at all.

>TRBD2|TRBV2|once|TRBJ2-5
CASSELGKRGGRETQYF
TGTGCCAGCAGTGAATTGGGGAAGCGGGGGGGAAGAGAGACCCAGTACTTC
>TRBD2|TRBV27|-|TRBJ2-7
CASSLGLAYEQYF
TGTGCCAGCAGTTTAGGACTAGCCTACGAGCAGTACTTC
>-|TRBV11-2|-|TRBJ2-1
CASSLGGGLSYNEQFF
TGTGCCAGCAGCCTAGGGGGGGGCCTCTCCTACAATGAGCAGTTCTTC
>TRBD2|TRBV29-1|-|TRBJ2-5
CSVVSRLAGDQETQYF
TGCAGCGTTGTGTCGAGACTAGCGGGGGATCAAGAGACCCAGTACTTC
>TRBD1|TRBV18|-|TRBJ1-1
CASSPTRGEDRAAEAFF
TGTGCCAGCTCACCCACGAGGGGAGAGGACAGGGCGGCTGAAGCTTTCTTT
>-|TRBV6-6|-|TRBJ1-6
CARQDRSRSPLHF
TGTGCCAGACAGGACAGATCTAGGTCACCCCTCCACTTT
>TRBD2|TRBV27|-|TRBJ2-1
CASSFRSGGVEQFF
TGTGCCAGCAGTTTTCGAAGCGGGGGAGTTGAGCAGTTCTTC
>-|TRBV6-5|-|TRBJ1-1
CASSEYSKAEAFF
TGTGCCAGCAGTGAATACAGTAAGGCTGAAGCTTTCTTT
>-|TRBV15|-|TRBJ1-1
CATSRVLDSTEAFF
TGTGCCACCAGCAGAGTGTTGGACAGCACTGAAGCTTTCTTT
>-|TRBV11-2|-|TRBJ2-3
CASSLEAADTQYF
TGTGCCAGCAGCTTAGAGGCGGCAGATACGCAGTATTTT
>-|TRBV5-1|-|TRBJ1-1
CASSLDRSSTEAFF
TGCGCCAGCAGCTTGGACAGGTCTAGCACTGAAGCTTTCTTT
>TRBD1|TRBV6-1|-|TRBJ1-2
CASPDRVSDYGYTF
TGTGCCAGCCCCGACAGGGTCTCTGACTATGGCTACACCTTC
>-|TRBV27|-|TRBJ1-1
CATSRFPSGKNTEAFF
TGTGCCACTAGCAGGTTTCCGTCTGGGAAGAACACTGAAGCTTTCTTT
>TRBD1|TRBV6-1|-|TRBJ2-7
CASSGQGTEQYF
TGTGCCAGCTCGGGACAGGGCACCGAGCAGTACTTC
>TRBD2|TRBV9|-|TRBJ2-3
CASSFRTSGGGTDTQYF
TGTGCCAGCAGCTTTCGGACTAGCGGGGGAGGCACAGATACGCAGTATTTT
>-|TRBV7-2|-|TRBJ2-1
CASSLGLAVYNEQFF
TGTGCCAGCAGCTTAGGTTTAGCGGTTTACAATGAGCAGTTCTTC
>TRBD2|TRBV6-7|-|TRBJ2-1
CASRGSGGADEQFF
TGTGCCAGCAGAGGTAGCGGGGGGGCGGATGAGCAGTTCTTC
>-|TRBV27|-|TRBJ1-2
CASSYSETAYGYTF
TGTGCCAGCAGTTACTCCGAGACAGCGTATGGCTACACCTTC
>-|TRBV9|-|TRBJ1-2
CASSASRTAQLPYGYTF
TGTGCCAGCAGCGCATCCCGGACAGCCCAACTACCGTATGGCTACACCTTC
>TRBD1|TRBV29-1|-|TRBJ1-2
CSVDLGQGASYGYTF
TGCAGCGTTGATTTAGGACAGGGGGCATCCTATGGCTACACCTTC
>-|TRBV9|-|TRBJ1-1
CASSVVRGPINTEAFF
TGTGCCAGCAGCGTAGTGCGGGGGCCCATTAACACTGAAGCTTTCTTT
>TRBD1|TRBV7-9|-|TRBJ1-6
CSSSLWGQGAGNSPLHF
TGTTCCAGCAGCTTATGGGGACAGGGGGCAGGTAATTCACCCCTCCACTTT